This T cell receptor beta chain stems from a study of post-analysis software for immune sequencing data. Study results and limitations: Among 5 or 6 TRBV segments more frequent in patients than controls were TRBV5-6, TRBV5-1 and TRBV20-1.

Trimming took off 10 bases at V and 7 bases at J, with 16 bases between the two ends. The CDR3 runs 12 residues. From germline, CDR1 is ENHRY and CDR2 SYGVKD. Presence of unique molecular identifiers characterized the TCR beta cDNA libraries. TCRdb called the PCR reads again in MiXCR, with one record for every CDR3 protein. Here the sample spans hundreds of thousands of distinct CDR3 sequences, around 53% being singletons. Remarks on this clonotype: Its specificity is unknown.

The material sequenced was blood. The receptor comes from a girl aged 5 to 17 with multiple sclerosis. The V call is TRBV10-3, the J call TRBJ1-2, with D tentatively TRBD1 (6 bases). CDR3 DNA sequence: TGTGCCAGCCGGGGCGTACAGGGTGGCTACACCTTC. This codes for CASRGVQGGYTF.